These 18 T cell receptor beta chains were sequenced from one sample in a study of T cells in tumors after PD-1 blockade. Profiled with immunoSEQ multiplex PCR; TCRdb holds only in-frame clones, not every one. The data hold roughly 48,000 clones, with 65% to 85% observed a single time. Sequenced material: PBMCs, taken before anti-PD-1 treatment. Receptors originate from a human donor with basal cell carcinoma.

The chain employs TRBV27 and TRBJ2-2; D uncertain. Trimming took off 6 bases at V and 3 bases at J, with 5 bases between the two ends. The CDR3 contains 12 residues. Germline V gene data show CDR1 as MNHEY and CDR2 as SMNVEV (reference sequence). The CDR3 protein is CASRIYTGELFF. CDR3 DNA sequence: TGTGCCAGCAGGATCTACACCGGGGAGCTGTTTTTT.

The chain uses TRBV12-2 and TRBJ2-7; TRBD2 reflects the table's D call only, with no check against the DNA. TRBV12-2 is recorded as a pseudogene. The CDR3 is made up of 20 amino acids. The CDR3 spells CASRLVIRTSGERSSYEQYF. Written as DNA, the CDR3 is TGTGCAAGTCGCTTAGTGATCCGGACTAGCGGGGAACGTTCGAGCTACGAGCAGTACTTC.

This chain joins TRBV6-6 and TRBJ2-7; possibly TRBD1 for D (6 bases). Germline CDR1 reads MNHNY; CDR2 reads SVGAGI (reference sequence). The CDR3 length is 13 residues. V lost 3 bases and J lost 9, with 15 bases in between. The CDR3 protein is CASSYPTGSGQYF. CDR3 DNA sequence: TGTGCCAGCAGTTATCCTACAGGGTCGGGGCAGTACTTC.

The CDR3 nucleotides read TGTGCCAGCAGTGAGGGAGCAACTAATGAAAAACTGTTTTTT. Its translation: CASSEGATNEKLFF. The chain carries TRBV6-1 and TRBJ1-4; D is uncertain. The CDR3 consists of 14 residues. From germline, CDR1 is MNHNS and CDR2 SASEGT. The ends were cut back, 3 bases at V and 0 bases at J, with 5 bases in the middle.

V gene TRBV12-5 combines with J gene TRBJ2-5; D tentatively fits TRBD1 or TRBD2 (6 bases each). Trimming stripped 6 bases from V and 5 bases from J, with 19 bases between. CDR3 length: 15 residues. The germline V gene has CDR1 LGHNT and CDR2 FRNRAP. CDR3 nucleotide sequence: TGTGCTAGTGGCCTCGCCCGGGGGCTTAGGGAGACCCAGTACTTC. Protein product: CASGLARGLRETQYF.

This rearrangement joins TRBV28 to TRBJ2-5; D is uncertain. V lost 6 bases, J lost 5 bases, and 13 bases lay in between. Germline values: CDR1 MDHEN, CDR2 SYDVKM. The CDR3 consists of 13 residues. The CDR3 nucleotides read TGTGCCAGCAGCAGAACCTCCGGGGAGACCCAGTACTTC. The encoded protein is CASSRTSGETQYF.

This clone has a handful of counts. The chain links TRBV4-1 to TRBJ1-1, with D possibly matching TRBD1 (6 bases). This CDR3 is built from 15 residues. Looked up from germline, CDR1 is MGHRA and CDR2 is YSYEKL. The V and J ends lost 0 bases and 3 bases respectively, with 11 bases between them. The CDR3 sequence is CASSQEATGDTEAFF. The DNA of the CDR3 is TGCGCCAGCAGCCAAGAAGCGACAGGAGACACTGAAGCTTTCTTT.

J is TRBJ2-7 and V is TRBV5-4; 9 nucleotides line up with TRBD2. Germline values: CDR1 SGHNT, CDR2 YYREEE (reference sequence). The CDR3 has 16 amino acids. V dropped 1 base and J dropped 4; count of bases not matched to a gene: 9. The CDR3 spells CASSLIGPSGDYEQYF. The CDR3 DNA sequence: TGTGCCAGCAGCTTGATTGGGCCTAGCGGGGATTACGAGCAGTACTTC.

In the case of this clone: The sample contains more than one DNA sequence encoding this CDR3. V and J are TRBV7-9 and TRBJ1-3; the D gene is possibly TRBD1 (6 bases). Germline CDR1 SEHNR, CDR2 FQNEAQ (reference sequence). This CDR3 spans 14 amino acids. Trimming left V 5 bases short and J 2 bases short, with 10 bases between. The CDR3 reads CASSPRTAGNTIYF. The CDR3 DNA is TGTGCCAGCAGCCCGCGGACAGCTGGAAACACCATATATTTT.

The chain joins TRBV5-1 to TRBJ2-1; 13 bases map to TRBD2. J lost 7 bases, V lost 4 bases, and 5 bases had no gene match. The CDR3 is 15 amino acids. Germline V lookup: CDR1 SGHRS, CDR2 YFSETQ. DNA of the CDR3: TGCGCCAGCAGCCTAGGGACTAGCGGGGTTAATGAGCAGTTCTTC. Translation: CASSLGTSGVNEQFF.

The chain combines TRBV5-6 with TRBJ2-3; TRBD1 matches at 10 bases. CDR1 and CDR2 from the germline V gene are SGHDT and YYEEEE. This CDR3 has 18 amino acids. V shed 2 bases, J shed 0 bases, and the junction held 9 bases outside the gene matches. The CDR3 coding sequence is TGTGCCAGCAGCTTTGCCCGGGACAGGGGAGTAAGCACAGATACGCAGTATTTT. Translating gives CASSFARDRGVSTDTQYF.

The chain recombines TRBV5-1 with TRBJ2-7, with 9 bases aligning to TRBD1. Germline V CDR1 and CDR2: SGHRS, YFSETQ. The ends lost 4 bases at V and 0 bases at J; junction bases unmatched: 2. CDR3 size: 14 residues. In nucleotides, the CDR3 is TGCGCCAGCAGCGTGGACAGGGGCTCCTACGAGCAGTACTTC. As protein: CASSVDRGSYEQYF.

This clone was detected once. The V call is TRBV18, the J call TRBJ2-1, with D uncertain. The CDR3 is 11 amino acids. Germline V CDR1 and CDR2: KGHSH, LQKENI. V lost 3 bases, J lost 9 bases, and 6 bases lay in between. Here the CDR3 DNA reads TGTGCCAGCTCACCCTTGGGTGAGCAGTTCTTC. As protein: CASSPLGEQFF.

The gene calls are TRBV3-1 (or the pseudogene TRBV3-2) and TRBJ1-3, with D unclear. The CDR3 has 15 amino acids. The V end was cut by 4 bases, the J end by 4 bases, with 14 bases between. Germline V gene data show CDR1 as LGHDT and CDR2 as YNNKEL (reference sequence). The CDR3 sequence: CASSPVRFEGNTIYF. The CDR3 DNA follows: TGTGCCAGCAGCCCCGTCCGGTTCGAAGGAAACACCATATATTTT.

The CDR3 bases are TGCGCCAGCAGTTCAAGGGACCTTAACACCGGGGAGCTGTTTTTT. Translation: CASSSRDLNTGELFF. This chain joins TRBV10-1 and TRBJ2-2; D is tentatively TRBD1 or TRBD2 (5 bases each). The CDR3 runs to 15 residues. The ends were cut back, 5 bases at V and 2 bases at J, with 12 bases in the middle. Germline V CDR1 and CDR2: WNHNN, SYGVQD (reference sequence).

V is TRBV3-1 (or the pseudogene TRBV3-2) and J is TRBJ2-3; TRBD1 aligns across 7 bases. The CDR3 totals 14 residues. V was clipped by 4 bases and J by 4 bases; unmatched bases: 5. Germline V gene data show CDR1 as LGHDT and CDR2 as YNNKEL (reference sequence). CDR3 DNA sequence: TGTGCCAGCAGCCCACAGGGGAACGCAGATACGCAGTATTTT. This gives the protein CASSPQGNADTQYF.

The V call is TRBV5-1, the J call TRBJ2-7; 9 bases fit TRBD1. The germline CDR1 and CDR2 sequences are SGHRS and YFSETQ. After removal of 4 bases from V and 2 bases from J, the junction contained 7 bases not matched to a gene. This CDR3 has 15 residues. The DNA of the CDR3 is TGCGCCAGCAGCATCCGGGACAGGGACCCCTACGAGCAGTACTTC. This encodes CASSIRDRDPYEQYF.

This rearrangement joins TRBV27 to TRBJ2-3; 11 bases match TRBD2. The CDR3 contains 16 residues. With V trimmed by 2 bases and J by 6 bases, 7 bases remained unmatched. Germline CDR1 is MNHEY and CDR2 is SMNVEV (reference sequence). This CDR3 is CASSLVSGGAGDTQYF. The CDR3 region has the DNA TGTGCCAGCAGTTTAGTTAGCGGGGGGGCAGGGGATACGCAGTATTTT.